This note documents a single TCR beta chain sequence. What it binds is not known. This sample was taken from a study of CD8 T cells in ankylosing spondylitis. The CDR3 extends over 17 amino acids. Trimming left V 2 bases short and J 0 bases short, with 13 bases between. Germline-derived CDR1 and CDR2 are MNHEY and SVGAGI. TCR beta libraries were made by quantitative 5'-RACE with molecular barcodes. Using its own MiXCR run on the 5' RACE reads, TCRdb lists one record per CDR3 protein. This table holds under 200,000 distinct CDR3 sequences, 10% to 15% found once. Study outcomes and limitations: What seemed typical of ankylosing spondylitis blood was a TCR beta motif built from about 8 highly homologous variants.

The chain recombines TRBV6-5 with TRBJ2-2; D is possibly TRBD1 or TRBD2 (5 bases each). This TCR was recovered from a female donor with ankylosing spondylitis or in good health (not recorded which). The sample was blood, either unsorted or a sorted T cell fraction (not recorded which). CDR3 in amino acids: CASSYHIGTANTGELFF. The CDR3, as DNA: TGTGCCAGCAGTTACCACATCGGGACGGCGAACACCGGGGAGCTGTTTTTT.